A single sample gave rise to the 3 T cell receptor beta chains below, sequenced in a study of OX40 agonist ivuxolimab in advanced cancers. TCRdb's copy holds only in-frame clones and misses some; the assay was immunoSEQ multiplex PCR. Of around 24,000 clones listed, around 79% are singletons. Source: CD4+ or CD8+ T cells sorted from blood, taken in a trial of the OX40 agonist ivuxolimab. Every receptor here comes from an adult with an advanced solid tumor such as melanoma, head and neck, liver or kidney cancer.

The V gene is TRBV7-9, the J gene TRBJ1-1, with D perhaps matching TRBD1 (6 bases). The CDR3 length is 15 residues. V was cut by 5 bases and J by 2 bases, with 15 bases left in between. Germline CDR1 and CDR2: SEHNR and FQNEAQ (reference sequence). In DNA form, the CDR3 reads TGTGCCAGCAGCCCACCCTTACAGGGAAACACTGAAGCTTTCTTT. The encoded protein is CASSPPLQGNTEAFF.

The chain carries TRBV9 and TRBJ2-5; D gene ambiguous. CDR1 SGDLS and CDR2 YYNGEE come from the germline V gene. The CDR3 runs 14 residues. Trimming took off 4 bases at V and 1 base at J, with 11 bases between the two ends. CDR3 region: CASSSRPPQETQYF. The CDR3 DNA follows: TGTGCCAGCAGCTCCCGACCGCCCCAAGAGACCCAGTACTTC.

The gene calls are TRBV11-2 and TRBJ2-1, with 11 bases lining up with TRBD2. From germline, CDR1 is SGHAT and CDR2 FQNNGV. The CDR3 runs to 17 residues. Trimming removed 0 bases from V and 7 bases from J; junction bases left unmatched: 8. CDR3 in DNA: TGTGCCAGCAGCTTAGATTCCTTCCGGACTAGCGGGAATGAGCAGTTCTTC. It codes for CASSLDSFRTSGNEQFF.